This TCR beta chain appears in the sequencing data of a study of blood T cell repertoires in COVID-19. Turning to the study itself: T cells, B-cell-depleted T cells, or PBMCs supplied cDNA or gDNA.

This study enrolled people aged 18 to 89 from around 26 US geographic areas. Cohort placement rested on clinical history that participants reported themselves. TCRdb's copy holds only in-frame clones and misses some; the assay was immunoSEQ multiplex PCR. The sample comprises some 260,000 clones, around 80% of which are singletons, and roughly 4% rests with the top ten. The sequence came from a man aged 25 to 40 with acute COVID-19. Input material: PBMCs or T cells enriched from blood (not recorded which).

The CDR3 reads CASSYSSDREFEKLFF. Written as DNA, the CDR3 is TGTGCCAGCAGTTACTCTTCGGACAGGGAATTTGAAAAACTGTTTTTT. The V and J genes are TRBV6-5 and TRBJ1-4; TRBD1 matches at 8 bases. The CDR3 runs to 16 residues. J was trimmed by 7 bases and V by 0 bases; bases with no gene match: 7. CDR1 is MNHEY and CDR2 is SVGAGI in the germline V gene.